A selection of T cell receptor beta chains follows, all from one sample in a study of post-analysis software for immune sequencing data. One entry per CDR3 protein, called by TCRdb with MiXCR from the PCR reads. The sample consists of some 800,000 distinct CDR3 sequences, just over 45% of them appearing once. Specimen: blood. Receptors were obtained from a girl aged 10-17 years with multiple sclerosis. Each CDR3 is given with its conserved first and last residue. Fields, in order: J gene, V gene, CDR3 protein.

J gene: TRBJ1-2
V gene: TRBV13
CDR3 protein: CASSVRQFNYGYTF

J gene: TRBJ2-1
V gene: TRBV7-9
CDR3 protein: CASSLSYNEQFF

J gene: TRBJ2-3
V gene: TRBV28
CDR3 protein: CASSSHPTSGDPTQYF

J gene: TRBJ2-1
V gene: TRBV7-3
CDR3 protein: CAGSLTVGGGPYNEQFF

J gene: TRBJ2-1
V gene: TRBV28
CDR3 protein: CASSPGQGAVAYNEQFF

J gene: TRBJ2-1
V gene: TRBV30
CDR3 protein: CAWSTIAGAHNEQFF

J gene: TRBJ1-4
V gene: TRBV12-3/TRBV12-4
CDR3 protein: CASSPYTIGGREKLFF

J gene: TRBJ2-5
V gene: TRBV29-1
CDR3 protein: CSFWGIQETQYF

J gene: TRBJ2-7
V gene: TRBV14
CDR3 protein: CASSQDIGLEQYF

J gene: TRBJ2-7
V gene: TRBV16
CDR3 protein: CASSQPFRGAYEQYF

J gene: TRBJ2-7
V gene: TRBV5-1
CDR3 protein: CASRQGSDEQYF

J gene: TRBJ1-1
V gene: TRBV29-1
CDR3 protein: CSGGAASYGTEAFF

J gene: TRBJ1-1
V gene: TRBV3-1
CDR3 protein: CASSHGGGPNTEAFF

J gene: TRBJ2-1
V gene: TRBV7-6
CDR3 protein: CASSLGAKSSYNEQFF

J gene: TRBJ2-1
V gene: TRBV20-1
CDR3 protein: CSAKLATDNEQCF

J gene: TRBJ1-2
V gene: TRBV20-1
CDR3 protein: CSAGWEGNYGYTF

J gene: TRBJ2-1
V gene: TRBV5-1
CDR3 protein: CASSLGYGSSYNEQFF

J gene: TRBJ2-5
V gene: TRBV7-2
CDR3 protein: CASSLVGQGWETQYF

J gene: TRBJ2-1
V gene: TRBV15
CDR3 protein: CATSRDDWPSRSSYNEQFF

J gene: TRBJ1-2
V gene: TRBV29-1
CDR3 protein: CSAQTGGGYGYTF

J gene: TRBJ2-5
V gene: TRBV5-1
CDR3 protein: CASSPGGGSGGTQYF

J gene: TRBJ2-7
V gene: TRBV20-1
CDR3 protein: CSARIGLAGGSYEQYF

J gene: TRBJ1-2
V gene: TRBV21-1
CDR3 protein: CASSSGDRRYYGYTF

J gene: TRBJ2-3
V gene: TRBV4-3
CDR3 protein: CASSPGVAGGTDTQYF

J gene: TRBJ2-5
V gene: TRBV20-1
CDR3 protein: CSASKLSGRAAETQYF

J gene: TRBJ2-3
V gene: TRBV20-1
CDR3 protein: CSAPSFTSSGDGGTDTQYF

J gene: TRBJ1-2
V gene: TRBV10-3
CDR3 protein: CAISLRTGGDGYTF

J gene: TRBJ2-7
V gene: TRBV7-2
CDR3 protein: CASSPYQGTYEQYF

J gene: TRBJ2-1
V gene: TRBV5-1
CDR3 protein: CASSLALGYYNEQFF

J gene: TRBJ2-1
V gene: TRBV6-5
CDR3 protein: CASSTTSGPSYNEQFF

J gene: TRBJ2-1
V gene: TRBV20-1
CDR3 protein: CSARGRGAYNEQFF

J gene: TRBJ2-1
V gene: TRBV9
CDR3 protein: CASSVGQGARNEQFF

J gene: TRBJ2-3
V gene: TRBV2
CDR3 protein: CASRRGVSDTQYF